The present T cell receptor (beta chain) was sequenced within a study of shared clonotypes between healthy human individuals. TCRdb's copy holds only in-frame clones and misses some; the assay was immunoSEQ multiplex PCR. The sample has roughly 760,000 clones; around 67% are singletons. The germline V gene has CDR1 SNHLY and CDR2 FYNNEI. The length of the CDR3 is 15 residues. V was clipped by 7 bases and J by 8 bases; unmatched bases: 14. V and J are TRBV2 and TRBJ2-1; 7 nucleotides line up with TRBD2. The origin of this receptor is a woman in her twenties or thirties in good health. The specimen sequenced was memory CD4+ T cells sorted from blood. Subset defined: CD45RA-negative fraction. CDR3 loop: CASKRGAGEGYEQFF. The CDR3 DNA reads as TGTGCCAGCAAGAGGGGCGCGGGAGAAGGGTATGAGCAGTTCTTC.